This T cell receptor (beta chain) was found in a study of blood T cells in healthy people across ages. Each sample had at least 6 million PBMCs isolated. The CDR3 has 16 amino acids. V was clipped by 2 bases and J by 12 bases, with 23 bases between them. Germline V CDR1 and CDR2: SGHDN, FVKESK. Combining a sample-barcoded 5' primer with a J-beta primer mix, a second PCR ran for roughly 6 to 12 cycles. The authors tagged each cDNA molecule using a template-switch adaptor with 12 random nucleotides. TCRdb independently ran MiXCR on the 5' RACE reads; one entry per CDR3 protein. The table lists 650,000 to 1,000,000 distinct CDR3 sequences, under 40% of them singletons.

The sample consisted of blood. The V gene is TRBV14, the J gene TRBJ2-1, with a tentative D call TRBD2 (6 bases). The receptor's source is a man between 18 and 29 years old in good health. The CDR3 reads CASSQRPGLRPLGQFF. The CDR3 DNA sequence: TGTGCCAGCAGCCAACGACCGGGACTCAGGCCGCTTGGGCAGTTCTTC.